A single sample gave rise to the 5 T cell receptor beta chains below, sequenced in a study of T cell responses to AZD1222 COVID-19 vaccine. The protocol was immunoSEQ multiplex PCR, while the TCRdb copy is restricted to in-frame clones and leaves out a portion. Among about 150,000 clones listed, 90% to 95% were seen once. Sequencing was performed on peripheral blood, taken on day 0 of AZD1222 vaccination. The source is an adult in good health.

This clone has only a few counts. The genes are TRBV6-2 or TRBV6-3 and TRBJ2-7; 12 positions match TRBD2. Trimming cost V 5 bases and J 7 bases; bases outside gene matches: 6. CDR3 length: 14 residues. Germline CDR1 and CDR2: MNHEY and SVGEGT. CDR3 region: CASSHFGTSGEQYF. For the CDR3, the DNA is TGTGCCAGCAGTCATTTTGGGACTAGCGGGGAGCAGTACTTC.

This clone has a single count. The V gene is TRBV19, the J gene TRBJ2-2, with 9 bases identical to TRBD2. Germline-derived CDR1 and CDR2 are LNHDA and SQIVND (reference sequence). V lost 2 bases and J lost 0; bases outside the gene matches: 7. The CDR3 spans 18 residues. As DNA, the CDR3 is TGTGCCAGTAGTATAAGCCTAGCGGGATTCGCGAACACCGGGGAGCTGTTTTTT. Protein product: CASSISLAGFANTGELFF.

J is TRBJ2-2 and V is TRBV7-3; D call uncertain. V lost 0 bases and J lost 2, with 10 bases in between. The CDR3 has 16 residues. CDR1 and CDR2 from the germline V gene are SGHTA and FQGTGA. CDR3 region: CASSLTGRINTGELFF. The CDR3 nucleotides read TGTGCCAGCAGCTTAACGGGAAGGATCAACACCGGGGAGCTGTTTTTT.

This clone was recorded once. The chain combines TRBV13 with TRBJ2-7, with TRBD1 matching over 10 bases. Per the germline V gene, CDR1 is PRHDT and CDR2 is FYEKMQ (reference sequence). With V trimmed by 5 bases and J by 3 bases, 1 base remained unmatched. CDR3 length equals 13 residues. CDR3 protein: CASSRDRGYEQYF. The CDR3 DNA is TGTGCCAGCAGCAGGGACAGGGGCTACGAGCAGTACTTC.

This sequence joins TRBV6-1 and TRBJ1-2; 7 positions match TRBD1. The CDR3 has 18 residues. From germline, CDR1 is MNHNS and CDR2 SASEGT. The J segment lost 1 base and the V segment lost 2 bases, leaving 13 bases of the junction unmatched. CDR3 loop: CASSEQLGTVRFNYGYTF. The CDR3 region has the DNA TGTGCCAGCAGTGAACAATTAGGGACAGTGCGATTTAACTATGGCTACACCTTC.